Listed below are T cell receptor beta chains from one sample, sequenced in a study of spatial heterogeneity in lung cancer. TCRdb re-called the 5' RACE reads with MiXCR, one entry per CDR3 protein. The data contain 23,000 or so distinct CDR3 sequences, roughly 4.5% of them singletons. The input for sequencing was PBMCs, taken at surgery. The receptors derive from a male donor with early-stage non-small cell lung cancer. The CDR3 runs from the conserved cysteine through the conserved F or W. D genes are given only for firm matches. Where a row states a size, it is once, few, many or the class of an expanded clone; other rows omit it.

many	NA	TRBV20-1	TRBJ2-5	CSASWLDGRVPETQYF	TGCAGTGCTAGTTGGTTGGACGGCCGGGTTCCGGAGACCCAGTACTTC
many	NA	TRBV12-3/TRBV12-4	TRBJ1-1	CASTFRGPGDTEAFF	TGTGCCAGCACCTTCCGGGGACCGGGGGACACTGAAGCTTTCTTT
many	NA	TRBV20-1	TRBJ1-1	CSARDAHRSERTEAFF	TGCAGTGCTAGAGATGCCCACAGGTCCGAGAGGACTGAAGCTTTCTTT
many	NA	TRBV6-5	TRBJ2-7	CASSAYEDAEQYF	TGTGCCAGCAGTGCCTATGAGGATGCCGAGCAGTACTTC
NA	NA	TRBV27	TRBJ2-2	CARDPYRDPGSGELFF	TGTGCCAGGGACCCCTACCGGGACCCAGGGTCGGGGGAGCTGTTTTTT
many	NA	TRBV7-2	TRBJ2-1	CVSSWDGTVSSYNEQFF	TGTGTCAGCAGCTGGGATGGGACCGTGAGCTCCTACAATGAGCAGTTCTTC
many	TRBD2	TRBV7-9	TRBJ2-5	CASSLDAGGVMKTQYF	TGTGCCAGCAGCTTGGACGCGGGAGGGGTTATGAAGACCCAGTACTTC
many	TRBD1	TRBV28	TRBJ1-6	CASTPGQTNSPLHF	TGTGCCAGCACCCCGGGACAGACTAATTCACCCCTCCACTTT
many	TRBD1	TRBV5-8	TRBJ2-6	CASSSHRGSGANVLTF	TGTGCCAGCAGCTCACACAGGGGATCTGGGGCCAACGTCCTGACTTTC
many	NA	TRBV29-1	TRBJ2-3	CSISQGTSSTDTQYF	TGCAGCATATCACAGGGGACTTCTAGCACAGATACGCAGTATTTT
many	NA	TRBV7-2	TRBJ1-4	CASSSTQGAGEKLFF	TGTGCCAGCAGCTCCACACAGGGAGCGGGTGAAAAACTGTTTTTT